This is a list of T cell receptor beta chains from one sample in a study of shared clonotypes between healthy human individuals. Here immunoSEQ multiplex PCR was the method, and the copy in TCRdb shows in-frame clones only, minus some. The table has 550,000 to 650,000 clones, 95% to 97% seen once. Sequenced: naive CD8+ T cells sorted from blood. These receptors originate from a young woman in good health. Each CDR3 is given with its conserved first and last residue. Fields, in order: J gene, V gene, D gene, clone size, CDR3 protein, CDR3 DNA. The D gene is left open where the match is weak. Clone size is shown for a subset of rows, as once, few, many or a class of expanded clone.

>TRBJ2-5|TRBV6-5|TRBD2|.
CASSNYGGGRETQYF
TGTGCCAGCAGCAACTATGGGGGAGGGCGGGAGACCCAGTACTTC
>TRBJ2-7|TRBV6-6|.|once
CASRWGGAPSYEQYF
TGTGCCAGCAGGTGGGGGGGGGCACCCTCCTACGAGCAGTACTTC
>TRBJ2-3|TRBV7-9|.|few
CASSFGWDTQYF
TGTGCCAGCAGCTTTGGTTGGGATACGCAGTATTTT
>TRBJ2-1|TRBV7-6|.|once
CASSLGRAVSSYNEQFF
TGTGCCAGCAGCTTAGGTCGGGCGGTAAGCTCCTACAATGAGCAGTTCTTC
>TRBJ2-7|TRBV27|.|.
CASSLSPTGSMYEQYF
TGTGCCAGCAGTTTATCCCCCACAGGAAGCATGTACGAGCAGTACTTC
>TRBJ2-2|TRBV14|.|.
CASSQGSANTGELFF
TGTGCCAGCAGCCAGGGATCCGCGAACACCGGGGAGCTGTTTTTT
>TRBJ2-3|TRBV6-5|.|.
CASSTTASDDTQYF
TGTGCCAGCAGTACCACGGCCAGCGACGATACGCAGTATTTT
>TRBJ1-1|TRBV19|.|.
CASSEQTVNTEAFF
TGTGCCAGTAGTGAACAGACAGTAAACACTGAAGCTTTCTTT
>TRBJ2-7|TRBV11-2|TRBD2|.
CASSLGTRSYEQYF
TGTGCCAGCAGCTTAGGGACTAGGTCTTACGAGCAGTACTTC
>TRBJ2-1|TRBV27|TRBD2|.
CASSLAGEGVNEQFF
TGTGCCAGCAGCTTAGCGGGAGAAGGGGTGAATGAGCAGTTCTTC
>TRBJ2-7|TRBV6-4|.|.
CASSDSAGTAEQYF
TGTGCCAGCAGTGACTCTGCGGGGACGGCCGAGCAGTACTTC
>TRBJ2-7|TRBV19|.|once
CASSIGGEYYEQYF
TGTGCCAGTAGTATAGGAGGGGAGTACTACGAGCAGTACTTC
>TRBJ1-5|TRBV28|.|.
CASSLGHSNQPQHF
TGTGCCAGCAGTTTGGGCCATAGCAATCAGCCCCAGCATTTT
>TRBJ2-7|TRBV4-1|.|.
CASSQKGPSDYEQYF
TGCGCCAGCAGCCAAAAAGGACCCAGCGACTACGAGCAGTACTTC
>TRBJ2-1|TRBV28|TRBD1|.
CASSSPDRGHYNEQFF
TGTGCCAGCAGTTCTCCCGACAGGGGACACTACAATGAGCAGTTCTTC
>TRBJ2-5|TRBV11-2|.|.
CASSAGAADRGETQYF
TGTGCCAGCAGCGCCGGGGCGGCGGACCGGGGAGAGACCCAGTACTTC
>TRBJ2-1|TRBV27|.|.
CASSEGGTEQFF
TGTGCCAGCAGCGAGGGGGGCACTGAGCAGTTCTTC
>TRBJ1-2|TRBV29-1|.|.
CSVHDGGGYGYTF
TGCAGCGTCCACGATGGTGGGGGGTATGGCTACACCTTC
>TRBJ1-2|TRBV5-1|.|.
CASSSPDLYGYTF
TGCGCCAGCAGCTCCCCGGATCTCTATGGCTACACCTTC
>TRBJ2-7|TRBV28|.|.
CASSLRGSYEQYF
TGTGCCAGCAGTTTGAGGGGTTCCTACGAGCAGTACTTC
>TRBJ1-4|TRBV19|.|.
CASTPGQFNEKLFF
TGTGCCAGTACCCCCGGGCAGTTCAATGAAAAACTGTTTTTT
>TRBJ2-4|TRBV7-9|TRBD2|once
CASSSGTSGRKNIQYF
TGTGCCAGCAGCTCAGGGACTAGCGGGCGCAAAAACATTCAGTACTTC
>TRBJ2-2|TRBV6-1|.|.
CASRQYSNTGELFF
TGTGCCAGCCGACAGTATTCGAACACCGGGGAGCTGTTTTTT
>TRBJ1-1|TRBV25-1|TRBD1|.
CASSGKQGATEAFF
TGTGCCAGCAGTGGAAAACAGGGGGCCACTGAAGCTTTCTTT
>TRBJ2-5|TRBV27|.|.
CASSSRQIRGDETQYF
TGTGCCAGCAGTTCTCGTCAGATTAGGGGCGATGAGACCCAGTACTTC
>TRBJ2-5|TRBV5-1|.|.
CASSSAGTTRTETQYF
TGCGCCAGCAGCTCGGCCGGGACAACCAGGACCGAGACCCAGTACTTC
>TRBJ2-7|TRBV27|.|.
CASSPFTSYEQYF
TGTGCCAGCAGTCCCTTCACCTCCTACGAGCAGTACTTC
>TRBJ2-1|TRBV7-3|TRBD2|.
CASSSGLAPLYNEQFF
TGTGCCAGCAGCTCGGGACTAGCCCCATTGTACAATGAGCAGTTCTTC
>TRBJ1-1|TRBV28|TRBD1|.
CASSLSTGGTEAFF
TGTGCCAGCAGTTTATCCACAGGGGGCACTGAAGCTTTCTTT
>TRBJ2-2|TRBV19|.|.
CASSLRGMAGELFF
TGTGCCAGTAGTCTCAGGGGAATGGCCGGGGAGCTGTTTTTT
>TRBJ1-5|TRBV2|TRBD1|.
CASTPSATGMNQPQHF
TGTGCCAGCACCCCTAGCGCGACAGGGATGAATCAGCCCCAGCATTTT
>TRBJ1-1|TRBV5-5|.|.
CASSLWGSMNTEAFF
TGTGCCAGCAGCTTATGGGGGTCAATGAACACTGAAGCTTTCTTT
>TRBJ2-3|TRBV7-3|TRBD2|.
CASSLLASGTDTQYF
TGTGCCAGCAGCTTACTGGCTAGCGGGACAGATACGCAGTATTTT
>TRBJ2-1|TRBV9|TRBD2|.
CASSPGTSGYNEQFF
TGTGCCAGCAGCCCAGGGACTAGCGGCTACAATGAGCAGTTCTTC
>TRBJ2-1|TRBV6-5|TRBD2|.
CASRPGTSGYNEQFF
TGTGCCAGCAGACCCGGGACTAGCGGTTACAATGAGCAGTTCTTC
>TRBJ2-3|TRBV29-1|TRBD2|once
CSDLLAGSTDTQYF
TGCAGCGACTTACTAGCGGGGAGCACAGATACGCAGTATTTT
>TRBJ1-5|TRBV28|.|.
CASSLLGGNSNQPQHF
TGTGCCAGCAGTTTATTAGGGGGAAATAGCAATCAGCCCCAGCATTTT
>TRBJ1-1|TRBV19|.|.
CASSKGATEAFF
TGTGCCAGTAGTAAGGGTGCCACTGAAGCTTTCTTT
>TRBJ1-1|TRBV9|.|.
CASLGHWDTEAFF
TGTGCCAGCTTGGGACATTGGGACACTGAAGCTTTCTTT
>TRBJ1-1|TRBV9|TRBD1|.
CASSGPGTGLNTEAFF
TGTGCCAGCAGCGGTCCCGGGACAGGGTTGAACACTGAAGCTTTCTTT
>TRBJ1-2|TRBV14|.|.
CASSQEGDYGYTF
TGTGCCAGCAGCCAAGAAGGCGACTATGGCTACACCTTC
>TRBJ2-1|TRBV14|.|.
CASSQETYNEQFF
TGTGCCAGCAGCCAAGAGACATACAATGAGCAGTTCTTC
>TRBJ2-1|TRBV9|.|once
CASSVEGRSSNEQFF
TGTGCCAGCAGCGTAGAAGGTAGGTCAAGCAATGAGCAGTTCTTC
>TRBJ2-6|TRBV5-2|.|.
CASNTQSRANVLTF
TGTGCCAGCAATACACAAAGTCGGGCCAACGTCCTGACTTTC
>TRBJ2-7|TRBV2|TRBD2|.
CASSEALASGLYEQYF
TGTGCCAGCAGTGAAGCGCTGGCTAGCGGGTTATACGAGCAGTACTTC
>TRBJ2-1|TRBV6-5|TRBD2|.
CASSVVAGGYNEQFF
TGTGCCAGCAGTGTGGTAGCGGGAGGGTACAATGAGCAGTTCTTC
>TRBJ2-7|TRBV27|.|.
CASSFSVDTLHEQYF
TGTGCCAGCAGTTTTAGCGTGGACACTCTCCACGAGCAGTACTTC
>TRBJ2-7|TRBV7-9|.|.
CASSSLPTYEQYF
TGTGCCAGCAGCTCGCTACCCACCTACGAGCAGTACTTC
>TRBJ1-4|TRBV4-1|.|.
CASSQDRGWELFF
TGCGCCAGCAGCCAAGATCGGGGTTGGGAACTGTTTTTT
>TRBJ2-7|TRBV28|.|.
CASSLWADYEQYF
TGTGCCAGCAGTTTATGGGCAGACTACGAGCAGTACTTC